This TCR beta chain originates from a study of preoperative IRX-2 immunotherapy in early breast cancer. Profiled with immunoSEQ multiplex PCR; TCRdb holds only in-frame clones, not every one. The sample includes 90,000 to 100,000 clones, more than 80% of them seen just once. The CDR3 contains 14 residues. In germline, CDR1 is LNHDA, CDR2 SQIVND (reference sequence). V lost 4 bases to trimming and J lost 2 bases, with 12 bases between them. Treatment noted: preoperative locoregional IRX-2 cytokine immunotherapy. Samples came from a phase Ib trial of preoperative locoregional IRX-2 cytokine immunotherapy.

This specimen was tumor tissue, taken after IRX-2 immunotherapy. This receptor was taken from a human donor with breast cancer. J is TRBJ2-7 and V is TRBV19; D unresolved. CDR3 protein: CASSTPSATYEQYF. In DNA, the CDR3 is TGTGCCAGTAGTACCCCTAGTGCCACCTACGAGCAGTACTTC.